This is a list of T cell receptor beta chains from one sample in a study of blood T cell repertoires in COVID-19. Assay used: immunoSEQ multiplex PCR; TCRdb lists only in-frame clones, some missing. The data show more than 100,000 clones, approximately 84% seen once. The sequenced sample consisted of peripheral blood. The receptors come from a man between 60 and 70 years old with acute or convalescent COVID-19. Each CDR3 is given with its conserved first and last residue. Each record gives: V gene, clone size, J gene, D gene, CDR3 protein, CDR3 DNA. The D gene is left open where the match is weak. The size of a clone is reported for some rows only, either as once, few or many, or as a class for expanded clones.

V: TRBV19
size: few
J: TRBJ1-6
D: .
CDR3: CASSIDRGANSPLHF
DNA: TGTGCCAGTAGTATAGATCGGGGGGCTAATTCACCCCTCCACTTT

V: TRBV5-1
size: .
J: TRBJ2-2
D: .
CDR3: CASSLGVIQGTGELFF
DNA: TGCGCCAGCAGCTTGGGGGTCATTCAGGGTACCGGGGAGCTGTTTTTT

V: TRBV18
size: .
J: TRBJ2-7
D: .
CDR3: CASSPTGPISYEQYF
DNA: TGTGCCAGCTCACCAACAGGTCCGATCTCCTACGAGCAGTACTTC

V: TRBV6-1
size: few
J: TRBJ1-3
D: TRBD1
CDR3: CASGDRARSGNTIYF
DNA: TGTGCCAGCGGTGACAGGGCCCGCTCTGGAAACACCATATATTTT

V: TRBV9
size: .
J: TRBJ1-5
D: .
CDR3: CASSEPGQPQHF
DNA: TGTGCCAGCAGCGAACCGGGGCAGCCCCAGCATTTT

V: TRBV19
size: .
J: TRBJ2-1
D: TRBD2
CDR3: CASSIRASGNDEQFF
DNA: TGTGCCAGTAGTATAAGGGCTAGCGGGAACGATGAGCAGTTCTTC

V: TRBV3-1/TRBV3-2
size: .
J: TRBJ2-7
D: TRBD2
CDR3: CASSQVRGGRIDSSYEQYF
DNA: TGTGCCAGCAGCCAAGTTCGCGGGGGGCGTATAGACAGCTCCTACGAGCAGTACTTC

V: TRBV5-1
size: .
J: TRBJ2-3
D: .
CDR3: CASSQGPDTQYF
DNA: TGCGCCAGCAGTCAGGGCCCAGATACGCAGTATTTT

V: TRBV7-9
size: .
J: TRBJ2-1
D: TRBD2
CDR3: CASSLGLAGGLEQFF
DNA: TGTGCCAGCAGCTTGGGACTAGCGGGGGGGCTTGAGCAGTTCTTC

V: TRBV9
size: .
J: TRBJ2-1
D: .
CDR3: CASSVGASQYNEQFF
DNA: TGTGCCAGCAGCGTAGGGGCTAGCCAATACAATGAGCAGTTCTTC

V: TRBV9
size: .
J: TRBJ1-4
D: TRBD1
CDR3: CASSASYHRGPNEKLFF
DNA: TGTGCCAGCAGCGCCTCTTACCACAGGGGGCCTAATGAAAAACTGTTTTTT

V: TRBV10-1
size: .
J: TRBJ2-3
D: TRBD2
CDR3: CASSGEGLAGKTQYF
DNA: TGCGCCAGCAGTGGGGAGGGACTAGCGGGAAAGACGCAGTATTTT

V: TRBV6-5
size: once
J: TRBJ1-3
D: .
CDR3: CASSYNRDTIYF
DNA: TGTGCCAGCAGTTACAACCGGGACACCATATATTTT

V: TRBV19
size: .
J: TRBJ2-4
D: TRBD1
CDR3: CASRGASPGTGEIIAKNIQYF
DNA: TGTGCCAGTAGGGGTGCGTCACCAGGGACAGGGGAAATAATAGCCAAAAACATTCAGTACTTC

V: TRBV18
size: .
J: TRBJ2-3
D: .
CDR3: CASSPNREHITSTDTQYF
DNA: TGTGCCAGCTCACCCAACAGGGAACACATCACTAGCACAGATACGCAGTATTTT

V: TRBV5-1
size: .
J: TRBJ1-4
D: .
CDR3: CASSPGGGREKLFF
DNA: TGCGCCAGCAGCCCGGGGGGGGGCCGTGAAAAACTGTTTTTT

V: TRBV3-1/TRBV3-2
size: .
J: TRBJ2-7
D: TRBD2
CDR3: CASSQRQAGTYEQYF
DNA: TGTGCCAGCAGCCAACGCCAAGCGGGAACCTACGAGCAGTACTTC

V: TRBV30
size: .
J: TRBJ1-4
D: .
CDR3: CAWSAGRFNEKLFF
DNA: TGTGCCTGGAGTGCTGGCAGATTTAATGAAAAACTGTTTTTT

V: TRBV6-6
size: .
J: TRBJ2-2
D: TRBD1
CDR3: CASSYLGQGNTGELFF
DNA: TGTGCCAGCAGTTACTTAGGACAGGGGAACACCGGGGAGCTGTTTTTT

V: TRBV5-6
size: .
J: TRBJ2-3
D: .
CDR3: CASIAEATYTDTQYF
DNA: TGTGCCAGCATTGCGGAGGCAACTTACACAGATACGCAGTATTTT

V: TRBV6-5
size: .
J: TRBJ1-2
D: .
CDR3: CARGGLSLNYGYTF
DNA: TGTGCCAGGGGGGGGTTATCCCTTAACTATGGCTACACCTTC

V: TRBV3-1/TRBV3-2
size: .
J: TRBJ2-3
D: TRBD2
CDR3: CASSLGRGGTDTQYF
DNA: TGTGCCAGCAGCCTGGGGCGGGGGGGCACAGATACGCAGTATTTT

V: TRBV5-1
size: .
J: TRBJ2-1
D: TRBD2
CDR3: CASRNGGASGEQFF
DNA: TGCGCCAGCAGGAACGGGGGGGCCTCAGGTGAGCAGTTCTTC

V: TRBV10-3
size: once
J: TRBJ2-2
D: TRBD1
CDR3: CAISTDRAGELFF
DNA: TGTGCCATCAGTACGGACAGGGCCGGGGAGCTGTTTTTT

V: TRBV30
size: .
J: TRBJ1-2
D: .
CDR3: CAWSLGAGGYTF
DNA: TGTGCCTGGAGTCTAGGGGCAGGCGGCTACACCTTC

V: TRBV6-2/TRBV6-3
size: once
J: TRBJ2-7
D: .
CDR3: CASSYSIRGQDEQYF
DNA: TGTGCCAGCAGTTACTCGATAAGGGGACAAGACGAGCAGTACTTC

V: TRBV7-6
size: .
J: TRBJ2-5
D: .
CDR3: CASSLRQGRGETQYF
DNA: TGTGCCAGCAGCTTACGCCAGGGTCGGGGGGAGACCCAGTACTTC

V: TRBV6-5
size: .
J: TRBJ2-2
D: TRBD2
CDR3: CASSFETSGHTGELFF
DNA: TGTGCCAGCAGTTTCGAGACTAGCGGGCACACCGGGGAGCTGTTTTTT